Following are 17 T cell receptor beta chains from one sample sequenced in a study of patients and donors after allogeneic stem cell transplantation. MiXCR, applied by TCRdb to the RT-PCR reads, yields one record per CDR3 protein. This table holds hundreds of thousands of distinct CDR3 sequences, roughly 16% found once. The sequenced material came from blood, either unsorted or a sorted T cell fraction (not recorded which). The receptors here all came from a human donor who was either an allogeneic HSCT recipient or a stem cell or donor lymphocyte infusion donor (not recorded which). It is not recorded whose cells these are; they may come from a transplant donor.

The rearrangement links TRBV4-1 to TRBJ1-4; TRBD1 might be the D (5 bases). In germline, CDR1 is MGHRA, CDR2 YSYEKL. CDR3 length: 16 amino acids. V was trimmed by 1 base and J by 4 bases, leaving 13 bases between them. The CDR3 DNA reads as TGCGCCAGCAGCCAAGGGGACGGAGTCATTAATGAAAAACTGTTTTTT. This gives the protein CASSQGDGVINEKLFF.

This chain connects TRBV15 to TRBJ2-3; D ambiguous. V was shortened by 5 bases and J by 6 bases, with 12 bases between the two germline ends. Germline CDR1 is LNHNV and CDR2 is YYDKDF (reference sequence). The CDR3 is made up of 13 amino acids. In DNA form, the CDR3 reads TGTGCCACCAGCCTCCGGGCCACGGATACGCAGTATTTT. It encodes CATSLRATDTQYF. The full variable domain, in which reference TRBV15 and TRBJ2-3 provide the parts outside the CDR3, is DAMVIQNPRYQVTQFGKPVTLSCSQTLNHNVMYWYQQKSSQAPKLLFHYYDKDFNNEADTPDNFQSRRPNTSFCFLDIRSPGLGDTAMYLCATSLRATDTQYFGPGTRLTVL.

The rearrangement uses TRBV27 and TRBJ1-5, with TRBD1 as a possible D gene (6 bases). Germline V gives CDR1 MNHEY, CDR2 SMNVEV (reference sequence). V was trimmed by 2 bases and J by 6 bases, leaving 17 bases between them. This CDR3 contains 16 residues. The CDR3 sequence: CASSLRGGRRSQPQHF. The DNA of the CDR3 is TGTGCCAGCAGTTTAAGGGGGGGGCGCAGGTCTCAGCCCCAGCATTTT.

This clonotype was seen a handful of times. This chain joins TRBV4-3 and TRBJ1-4; D uncertain. Germline V gene lookup returns CDR1 LGHNA and CDR2 YSLEER. This CDR3 has 15 amino acids. The V gene lost 0 bases and the J gene lost 4 bases, with 9 bases spanning the gap. CDR3 bases: TGCGCCAGCAGCCAAGATCCATCCAATAATGAAAAACTGTTTTTT. As protein: CASSQDPSNNEKLFF.

This clonotype has just a few counts. This chain links TRBV6-1 with TRBJ1-6; the D gene is possibly TRBD1 (5 bases). V was cut by 7 bases and J by 10 bases, with 23 bases left in between. Germline assignment: CDR1 MNHNS and CDR2 SASEGT. This CDR3 is 16 amino acids long. Written as DNA, the CDR3 is TGTGCCAGCAAGGCGGAACGGGACTTTGGGACCTCACCCCTCCACTTT. This codes for CASKAERDFGTSPLHF.

V gene TRBV6-5 combines with J gene TRBJ1-6; D gene uncertain. Germline lookup yields CDR1 MNHEY and CDR2 SVGAGI. There are 13 residues in the CDR3. V dropped 2 bases and J dropped 6 bases, with 5 bases sitting between them. The CDR3 sequence is CASSYRINSPLHF. For the CDR3, the DNA is TGTGCCAGCAGTTACAGGATTAATTCACCCCTCCACTTT.

This chain connects TRBV9 to TRBJ2-5, with 9 bases aligning to TRBD2. The V segment lost 3 bases and the J segment 4 bases; nucleotides outside the gene matches: 7. CDR1 is SGDLS, CDR2 YYNGEE, per germline. This CDR3 spans 15 amino acids. CDR3 bases: TGTGCCAGCAGCGAGGCGGGGGGGCATGGAGAGACCCAGTACTTC. It specifies CASSEAGGHGETQYF.

This clonotype was detected only once. This rearrangement joins TRBV7-2 to TRBJ2-3; D might be TRBD2 (6 bases). V dropped 4 bases and J dropped 7 bases, with 21 bases sitting between them. This CDR3 contains 16 residues. Germline V gene sequence: CDR1 SGHTA, CDR2 FQGNSA. Written as DNA, the CDR3 is TGTGCCAGCAGCTCCCCGACTAGTAGGGGACCGAATACGCAGTATTTT. Its protein is CASSSPTSRGPNTQYF.

This sequence joins TRBV5-1 and TRBJ2-1; maybe TRBD1 (6 bases). There are 14 residues in the CDR3. Germline-derived CDR1 and CDR2 are SGHRS and YFSETQ. Trimming left V 2 bases short and J 2 bases short, with 8 bases between. The CDR3 sequence is CASSFGQTYNEQFF. The CDR3 DNA follows: TGCGCCAGCAGCTTCGGACAGACCTACAATGAGCAGTTCTTC.

The rearrangement uses TRBV4-3 and TRBJ2-1, with D hard to call. V shed 3 bases and J shed 1 base, with 1 base lying between them. CDR3 length equals 12 residues. Germline V gene lookup returns CDR1 LGHNA and CDR2 YSLEER. This chain's CDR3 is CASSQSYNEQFF. The CDR3 DNA reads TGCGCCAGCAGCCAGTCCTACAATGAGCAGTTCTTC.

Only a few counts were recorded for this clonotype. The CDR3 reads CASSYAKIETGTGELFF. CDR3 sequence (DNA): TGTGCCAGCAGTTACGCCAAAATCGAGACAGGGACCGGGGAGCTGTTTTTT. V is TRBV6-2 or TRBV6-3 and J is TRBJ2-2, with 7 positions matching TRBD1. CDR3 size: 17 residues. Trimming at V came to 2 bases and at J to 5 bases, leaving 11 bases not matched to a gene. CDR1 is MNHEY, CDR2 SVGEGT, per germline.

This chain links TRBV12-3 or TRBV12-4 with TRBJ1-4; unclear D gene. V was shortened by 3 bases and J by 8 bases, with 13 bases between the two germline ends. This CDR3 has 14 amino acids. The CDR3 DNA follows: TGTGCCAGCAGTTTGAGGAGGGTAAACGAAAAACTGTTTTTT. Its protein is CASSLRRVNEKLFF.

The gene calls are TRBV20-1 and TRBJ2-1; no clear D. The CDR3 is made up of 16 amino acids. Trimming cost V 3 bases and J 1 base, with 16 bases left between them. Germline lookup yields CDR1 DFQATT and CDR2 SNEGSKA (reference sequence). The CDR3 DNA reads as TGCAGTGCTAGTCGGACGGCTACGCCTTCCTACAATGAGCAGTTCTTC. Protein: CSASRTATPSYNEQFF.

There are many counts of this clonotype. V gene TRBV19 combines with J gene TRBJ1-4; 8 bases fit TRBD1. This CDR3 spans 14 amino acids. Looked up from germline, CDR1 is LNHDA and CDR2 is SQIVND (reference sequence). J gave up 8 bases and V 0 bases, and 2 bases lay outside the gene matches. CDR3 amino acids: CASSIDRGLEKLFF. The CDR3 region has the DNA TGTGCCAGTAGTATAGACAGGGGGCTCGAAAAACTGTTTTTT.

This chain links TRBV5-1 with TRBJ1-4; possible D gene TRBD1, 5 bases. Germline CDR1 reads SGHRS; CDR2 reads YFSETQ. Trimming removed 5 bases at V and 8 bases at J, with 13 bases between. The CDR3 extends over 13 amino acids. CDR3 DNA: TGCGCCAGCAGTAGAAGGGGAGAAGAAAAACTGTTTTTT. The encoded protein is CASSRRGEEKLFF.

The rearrangement links TRBV6-5 to TRBJ2-1; 7 nucleotides agree with TRBD1. CDR1 and CDR2 from the germline V gene are MNHEY and SVGAGI. The V and J ends lost 0 bases and 6 bases, in that order; junction bases with no gene match: 8. The CDR3 has 16 residues. The DNA for the CDR3 is TGTGCCAGCAGTTACTCAGATAGGACAGGATTCAATGAGCAGTTCTTC. Translating gives CASSYSDRTGFNEQFF.

This clonotype came up a few times. This chain uses TRBV12-3 or TRBV12-4 with TRBJ1-6; D is undetermined. The V and J ends lost 4 bases and 0 bases respectively, with 13 bases between them. This CDR3 has 17 residues. The CDR3 is CASSYGSPSSYNSPLHF. The CDR3 nucleotides are TGTGCCAGCAGTTACGGGAGCCCGAGCTCCTATAATTCACCCCTCCACTTT.